A selection of T cell receptor beta chains follows, all from one sample in a study of response to subunit inactivated influenza vaccine. TCRdb recomputed calls from the RT-PCR reads with MiXCR, one row per CDR3 protein. Of about 480,000 distinct CDR3 sequences in the sample, 10% to 15% were seen once. The material was PBMCs from blood, obtained roughly 46 days after vaccination. The receptors were sampled from a man aged 50-60 years who received an inactivated influenza vaccine. Both conserved end residues are part of each CDR3. D genes are given only for firm matches. Only part of the rows carry a size: once, few, many, or a class if the clone is expanded.

j_call d_call v_call cdr3_length clone_size cdr3_aa cdr3_nt
TRBJ1-4 NA TRBV5-5 12 many CASRGGQEKLFF TGTGCCAGCAGGGGCGGGCAGGAAAAACTGTTTTTT
TRBJ2-1 NA TRBV27 13 NA CASSDSGYNEQFF TGTGCCAGCAGCGACTCAGGGTACAATGAGCAGTTCTTC
TRBJ1-2 NA TRBV27 13 few CASGDATTYGYTF TGTGCCAGCGGGGATGCTACTACCTATGGCTACACCTTC
TRBJ1-2 NA TRBV3-1 15 NA CASSLWTDHYYGYTF TGTGCCAGCAGCCTCTGGACGGACCACTACTATGGCTACACCTTC
TRBJ2-6 TRBD1 TRBV5-1 17 NA CASSGGQGRSGANVLTF TGCGCCAGCAGCGGGGGACAGGGGCGGTCTGGGGCCAACGTCCTGACTTTC
TRBJ1-1 NA TRBV20-1 15 few CSARDQRGANTEAFF TGCAGTGCTAGAGATCAGAGGGGTGCGAACACTGAAGCTTTCTTT
TRBJ1-1 NA TRBV20-1 14 few CSAEPRGYFTEAFF TGCAGTGCTGAACCCAGGGGATACTTCACTGAAGCTTTCTTT
TRBJ2-1 NA TRBV24-1 14 few CATSISGPYNEQFF TGTGCCACCAGTATAAGCGGACCCTACAATGAGCAGTTCTTC
TRBJ2-7 TRBD1 TRBV4-3 15 many CASREVLGGLNEQYF TGCGCCAGCAGAGAGGTCCTAGGGGGCTTAAACGAGCAGTACTTC
TRBJ1-5 NA TRBV15 16 few CATSRDPTGTNQPQHF TGTGCCACCAGCAGAGACCCAACAGGGACCAATCAGCCCCAGCATTTT
TRBJ2-3 TRBD1 TRBV4-3 15 few CASSHGQGGTDTQYF TGCGCCAGCAGCCACGGACAGGGTGGCACAGATACGCAGTATTTT
TRBJ2-2 TRBD2 TRBV5-1 18 few CASSGPTSGGRNTGELFF TGCGCCAGCTCCGGTCCGACTAGCGGGGGCCGGAACACCGGGGAGCTGTTTTTT
TRBJ2-7 TRBD2 TRBV29-1 14 NA CSVGLAGGYYEQYF TGCAGCGTCGGACTAGCGGGGGGCTATTACGAGCAGTACTTC
TRBJ2-7 TRBD2 TRBV20-1 13 many CSARGLGDIEQYF TGCAGTGCTAGGGGACTAGGCGACATCGAGCAGTACTTC
TRBJ2-5 NA TRBV5-1 13 once CASREVDQETQYF TGCGCCAGCAGGGAGGTGGACCAGGAGACCCAGTACTTC
TRBJ2-1 NA TRBV28 13 NA CASKAQGYNEQFF TGTGCCAGCAAAGCCCAGGGGTACAATGAGCAGTTCTTC
TRBJ1-2 TRBD1 TRBV7-2 14 many CASSLFGTAYGYTF TGTGCCAGCAGCTTATTCGGGACAGCCTATGGCTACACCTTC
TRBJ1-1 NA TRBV14 16 few CASSQDSVRLNTEAFF TGTGCCAGCAGCCAAGATAGCGTCAGATTGAACACTGAAGCTTTCTTT
TRBJ2-1 NA TRBV29-1 13 NA CSAVSSSGVVQFF TGCAGCGCTGTATCCTCCTCTGGGGTTGTGCAGTTCTTC
TRBJ1-6 TRBD1 TRBV7-9 15 NA CASSRPTGRDSPLHF TGTGCCAGCAGCCGACCGACAGGGCGCGATTCACCCCTCCACTTT
TRBJ2-7 NA TRBV15 18 few CATSRDFEGYDSFGEQYF TGTGCCACCAGCAGAGATTTTGAGGGGTATGATTCTTTCGGGGAGCAGTACTTC
TRBJ2-4 TRBD2 TRBV12-3/TRBV12-4 13 NA CASSRGVQNIQYF TGTGCCAGCAGCCGGGGGGTTCAAAACATTCAGTACTTC
TRBJ1-4 NA TRBV7-2 16 NA CASSLTAGRENEKLFF TGTGCCAGCAGCCTCACCGCCGGCAGAGAGAATGAAAAACTGTTTTTT
TRBJ1-5 TRBD1 TRBV12-3/TRBV12-4 14 few CASGRQGVDQPQHF TGTGCCAGCGGAAGACAGGGCGTGGATCAGCCCCAGCATTTT
TRBJ2-7 NA TRBV7-2 16 NA CASSLALDRLSYEQYF TGTGCCAGCAGCTTAGCGCTAGACAGGCTATCCTACGAGCAGTACTTC
TRBJ2-7 TRBD2 TRBV5-1 15 few CASSLAGTSGNEQYF TGCGCCAGCAGCCTTGCCGGGACTAGCGGGAACGAGCAGTACTTC
TRBJ2-7 TRBD1 TRBV6-5 15 few CASSSGQGARYEQYF TGTGCCAGCAGTTCGGGACAGGGGGCGAGGTACGAGCAGTACTTC
TRBJ2-1 TRBD1 TRBV7-9 15 few CASSLLQGPYNEQFF TGTGCCAGCAGCTTACTACAGGGGCCATACAATGAGCAGTTCTTC
TRBJ2-7 TRBD2 TRBV5-5 17 NA CASSLTGTSGRAYEQYF TGTGCCAGCAGCTTGACCGGGACTAGCGGGAGGGCCTACGAGCAGTACTTC
TRBJ2-3 NA TRBV5-6 14 NA CASSPDREGDTQYF TGTGCCAGCAGCCCGGACAGGGAGGGAGATACGCAGTATTTT
TRBJ2-3 TRBD2 TRBV5-1 19 few CASSLDGTSGRASTDTQYF TGCGCCAGCAGCTTGGACGGGACTAGCGGGAGGGCGAGCACAGATACGCAGTATTTT
TRBJ2-4 NA TRBV12-3/TRBV12-4 18 NA CASCPGLVGVGTKNIQYF TGTGCCAGCTGCCCGGGATTGGTTGGAGTTGGAACCAAAAACATTCAGTACTTC
TRBJ2-7 NA TRBV11-2 17 NA CASSLSLGPISSYEQYF TGTGCCAGCAGCTTATCTCTTGGGCCTATAAGCTCCTACGAGCAGTACTTC
TRBJ2-7 NA TRBV6-2/TRBV6-3 13 many CASSYTLIYEQYF TGTGCCAGCAGTTACACCCTCATATACGAGCAGTACTTC
TRBJ2-2 NA TRBV24-1 14 few CATSEVTPTGELFF TGTGCCACCAGTGAGGTGACCCCTACCGGGGAGCTGTTTTTT
TRBJ1-1 TRBD1 TRBV6-5 14 few CASSFLRGGTEAFF TGTGCCAGCAGTTTTCTCAGGGGGGGCACTGAAGCTTTCTTT
TRBJ2-7 TRBD1 TRBV7-2 16 NA CASSLNWDRRSYEQYF TGTGCCAGCAGCTTAAACTGGGACAGGAGATCCTACGAGCAGTACTTC
TRBJ1-4 NA TRBV6-5 11 NA CAGSQPEKLFF TGTGCCGGGAGCCAGCCGGAAAAACTGTTTTTT
TRBJ2-5 NA TRBV9 13 few CASSAGFSKTQYF TGTGCCAGCAGTGCGGGATTTTCGAAGACCCAGTACTTC
TRBJ1-1 TRBD1 TRBV20-1 15 NA CSARGYTGEHTEAFF TGCAGTGCTAGGGGGTACACAGGGGAACACACTGAAGCTTTCTTT
TRBJ2-7 NA TRBV27 17 few CASSSLARGESSYEQYF TGTGCCAGCAGTTCCCTAGCTAGAGGGGAAAGCTCCTACGAGCAGTACTTC
TRBJ2-3 NA TRBV7-8 16 NA CASSVVTAIGTDTQYF TGTGCCAGCAGCGTAGTAACAGCGATAGGCACAGATACGCAGTATTTT
TRBJ2-5 NA TRBV2 18 few CASSPMGLGLSHQETQYF TGTGCCAGCAGCCCCATGGGACTTGGGTTATCCCATCAAGAGACCCAGTACTTC
TRBJ1-1 NA TRBV4-3 15 few CASSQDTDPNTEAFF TGCGCCAGCAGCCAAGATACAGACCCTAACACTGAAGCTTTCTTT
TRBJ2-3 TRBD2 TRBV28 14 NA CASSIAGGTDTQYF TGTGCCAGCAGTATAGCGGGAGGTACAGATACGCAGTATTTT
TRBJ2-1 NA TRBV20-1 15 NA CSARDRGGGYNEQFF TGCAGTGCTAGAGACCGGGGAGGGGGATACAATGAGCAGTTCTTC
TRBJ2-7 TRBD2 TRBV7-2 19 NA CASSLAPPAGIAGGVRQYF TGTGCCAGCAGCTTAGCGCCCCCCGCGGGAATAGCGGGAGGGGTTCGGCAGTACTTC
TRBJ2-7 NA TRBV20-1 11 many CSGYTGYEQYF TGCAGTGGGTACACTGGCTACGAGCAGTACTTC
TRBJ2-5 NA TRBV29-1 11 many CSVRGSGTQYF TGCAGCGTTAGGGGGTCAGGGACCCAGTACTTC
TRBJ1-5 TRBD1 TRBV7-8 16 NA CASSFSRGGSNQPQHF TGTGCCAGCAGCTTCTCCAGGGGGGGTAGCAATCAGCCCCAGCATTTT
TRBJ1-6 NA TRBV3-1 13 NA CASSQDWGSPLHF TGTGCCAGCAGCCAAGATTGGGGTTCACCCCTCCACTTT
TRBJ2-3 NA TRBV20-1 11 few CSASSLDTQYF TGCAGTGCTAGCTCCCTGGATACGCAGTATTTT
TRBJ2-4 NA TRBV20-1 12 NA CSAHRSPNIQYF TGCAGTGCTCACCGGTCGCCCAACATTCAGTACTTC